This T cell receptor beta chain derives from a study of blood T cell repertoires in COVID-19. Per the original methods: It was from reference gene primer amplification that nucleated cell counts were estimated. TCRdb's copy holds only in-frame clones and misses some; the assay was immunoSEQ multiplex PCR. V and J calls plus clone size are reproduced from that table; the DNA served to infer D and trimming. Of around 200,000 clones listed, more than 80% were seen once; the top ten hold 6.2%. The CDR3 has 15 amino acids. J was trimmed by 5 bases and V by 6 bases; bases with no gene match: 10. The V gene's germline CDR1 is MNHEY and CDR2 SMNVEV (reference sequence). Ages ranged from 18 to 89 years, with residence in about 23 US areas.

This receptor was identified in a man aged 40-49 years who had recovered from COVID-19. The V gene is TRBV27, the J gene TRBJ1-5; TRBD1 matches at 7 bases. The specimen sequenced was PBMCs or T cells enriched from blood (not recorded which). CDR3 sequence reads: CASSSRDSIYQPQHF. The CDR3 coding sequence is TGTGCCAGCAGCTCTCGGGACAGCATATATCAGCCCCAGCATTTT.